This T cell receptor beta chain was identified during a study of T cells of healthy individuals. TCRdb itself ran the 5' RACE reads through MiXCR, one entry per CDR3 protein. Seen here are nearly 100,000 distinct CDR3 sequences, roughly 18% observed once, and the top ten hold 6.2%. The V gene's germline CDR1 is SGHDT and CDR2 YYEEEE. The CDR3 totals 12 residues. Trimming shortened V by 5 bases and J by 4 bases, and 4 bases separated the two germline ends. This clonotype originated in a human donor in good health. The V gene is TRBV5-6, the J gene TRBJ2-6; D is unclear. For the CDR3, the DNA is TGTGCCAGCAGTTTCGGGGCCAACGTCCTGACTTTC. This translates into CASSFGANVLTF.